The present T cell receptor beta chain was sequenced within a study of PD-L1 blockade in urothelial cancer. Method: immunoSEQ multiplex PCR; TCRdb's copy keeps in-frame clones and lacks some. The table lists about 120,000 clones, about 89% of them singletons. This CDR3 comprises 14 residues. The V gene lost 3 bases and the J gene lost 6 bases, with 13 bases spanning the gap. Germline CDR1 and CDR2: LNHDA and SQIVND (reference sequence). As for time point: peripheral blood 6 weeks after treatment start. Source: PBMCs, taken around atezolizumab (anti-PD-L1) treatment. This chain uses TRBV19 with TRBJ2-3, with D tentatively TRBD2 (5 bases). This sequence originates from a man aged 60 to 69 with urothelial cancer. CDR3 sequence: CASSIRPREDTQYF. The CDR3 DNA is TGTGCCAGTAGTATTAGACCTAGGGAGGATACGCAGTATTTT.